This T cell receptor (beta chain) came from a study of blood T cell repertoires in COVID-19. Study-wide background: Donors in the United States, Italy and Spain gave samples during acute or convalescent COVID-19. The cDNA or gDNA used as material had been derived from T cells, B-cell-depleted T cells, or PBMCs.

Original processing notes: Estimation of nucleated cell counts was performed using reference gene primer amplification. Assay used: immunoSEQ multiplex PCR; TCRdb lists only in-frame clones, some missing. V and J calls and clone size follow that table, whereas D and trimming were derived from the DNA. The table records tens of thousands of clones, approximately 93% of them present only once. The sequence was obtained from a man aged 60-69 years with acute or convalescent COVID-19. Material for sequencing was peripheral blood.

DNA of the CDR3: TGCAGCGTTGAACGGAGGCTAGATACGCAGTATTTT. This sequence encodes CSVERRLDTQYF. The chain links TRBV29-1 to TRBJ2-3; TRBD2 is a possible D gene (5 bases). V lost 2 bases, J lost 5 bases, and 8 bases lay in between. CDR1 and CDR2 (germline): SQVTM, ANQGSEA. CDR3 size: 12 residues.